Each of the 20 T cell receptor beta chains below was sequenced from the same sample in a study of OX40 agonist ivuxolimab in advanced cancers. Library creation used the immunoSEQ multiplex PCR assay. In its TCRdb copy, this immuneACCESS table keeps in-frame sequences only and misses some clones. Where compared with another copy, unresolved V genes explain less than half of these, and the others have no known cause. This sample gives 55,000 to 60,000 clones in total; around four fifths of them show up just once. The ten largest clones capture more than 2.5% of the sample. The sequenced sample was CD4+ or CD8+ T cells sorted from blood, obtained in a trial of the OX40 agonist ivuxolimab. The receptors derive from an adult with an advanced solid tumor such as melanoma, head and neck, liver or kidney cancer.

V and J are TRBV18 and TRBJ2-4; D may be TRBD2 (6 bases). The CDR3 loop spans 14 amino acids. In germline, CDR1 is KGHSH, CDR2 LQKENI. The ends were cut back, 0 bases at V and 3 bases at J, with 6 bases in the middle. In nucleotides, the CDR3 is TGTGCCAGCTCACCACCGGGACTCAAAAACATTCAGTACTTC. It translates to CASSPPGLKNIQYF.

This rearrangement joins TRBV5-5 to TRBJ1-2; D might be TRBD1 (5 bases). Germline lookup yields CDR1 SGHKS and CDR2 YYEKEE (reference sequence). V shed 0 bases and J shed 12 bases, with 15 bases lying between them. This CDR3 region has 13 residues. This CDR3 is CASSLAPTETHTF. The DNA of the CDR3 is TGTGCCAGCAGCTTGGCCCCGACAGAGACCCACACCTTC.

The V gene is TRBV6-5, the J gene TRBJ1-4; possibly TRBD1 for D (5 bases). The V gene's germline CDR1 is MNHEY and CDR2 SVGAGI. The CDR3 loop spans 12 amino acids. Trimming took off 8 bases at V and 8 bases at J, with 12 bases between the two ends. CDR3 residues: CASGASREKLFF. The DNA of the CDR3 is TGTGCCAGCGGGGCTTCGAGGGAAAAACTGTTTTTT.

The V call is TRBV6-5, the J call TRBJ1-5, with a possible D match to TRBD1 (5 bases). Germline V gene lookup returns CDR1 MNHEY and CDR2 SVGAGI. This CDR3 is built from 13 residues. Between the trimmed V and J ends, which lost 6 bases and 1 base, there was a span of 7 bases. The CDR3 here is CASRGPSNQPQHF. The CDR3 DNA follows: TGTGCCAGCAGGGGGCCCAGCAATCAGCCCCAGCATTTT.

The chain has TRBV10-3 and TRBJ1-1; perhaps TRBD1 as D (5 bases). This CDR3 is 12 amino acids long. Germline loops: CDR1 ENHRY, CDR2 SYGVKD. V was pared by 10 bases and J by 6 bases, with 15 bases between. The DNA of the CDR3 is TGTGCCACGGGACGACCGGAGGCTGAAGCTTTCTTT. The encoded protein is CATGRPEAEAFF.

The V gene is TRBV4-3, the J gene TRBJ1-1; TRBD1 is a possible D gene (5 bases). Trimming took 0 bases from V and 5 from J, leaving 19 bases between them. Germline V gene sequence: CDR1 LGHNA, CDR2 YSLEER. This CDR3 spans 17 amino acids. The CDR3 protein is CASSQDRGEGSSTEAFF. In DNA, the CDR3 is TGCGCCAGCAGCCAAGATCGGGGGGAGGGGAGCTCTACTGAAGCTTTCTTT.

The rearrangement links TRBV7-9 to TRBJ2-2; 7 nucleotides agree with TRBD1. In germline, CDR1 is SEHNR, CDR2 FQNEAQ (reference sequence). This CDR3 has 13 amino acids. Trimming removed 5 bases from V and 5 bases from J; junction bases left unmatched: 2. The DNA of the CDR3 is TGTGCCAGCAGCCCAGGGGGAACCGGGGAGCTGTTTTTT. Translated: CASSPGGTGELFF.

This chain uses TRBV14 with TRBJ2-7; 8 bases are shared with TRBD1. This CDR3 is built from 15 residues. Germline CDR1 and CDR2: SGHDN and FVKESK. Trimming took 0 bases from V and 1 from J; bases not matched to a gene: 2. Written as DNA, the CDR3 is TGTGCCAGCAGCCAAGAAGGGACAGGATCCTACGAGCAGTACTTC. This encodes CASSQEGTGSYEQYF.

The chain has TRBV7-6 and TRBJ2-3, with TRBD2 matching 10 bases. The CDR3 sequence is 14 residues long. With V trimmed by 5 bases and J by 4 bases, 3 bases remained unmatched. Germline loops: CDR1 SGHVS, CDR2 FNYEAQ. The CDR3 DNA reads as TGTGCCAGCAGCATTAGCGGGGGGTCAGATACGCAGTATTTT. Encoded protein: CASSISGGSDTQYF.

The sample holds one count of this clone. This sequence joins TRBV6-6 and TRBJ2-6, with no clear D. Germline CDR1 reads MNHNY; CDR2 reads SVGAGI (reference sequence). This CDR3 is built from 15 residues. V was shortened by 6 bases and J by 4 bases, with 13 bases between the two germline ends. Here the CDR3 reads CASRYANSGANVLTF. The CDR3 nucleotides are TGTGCCAGCAGGTACGCGAATTCGGGGGCCAACGTCCTGACTTTC.

The J gene is TRBJ2-1, the V gene TRBV4-1, with D maybe TRBD2 (6 bases). CDR3 length equals 15 residues. Per the germline V gene, CDR1 is MGHRA and CDR2 is YSYEKL. The V and J ends lost 2 bases and 0 bases respectively, with 8 bases between them. The CDR3 is CASSQPGVSYNEQFF. CDR3 nucleotides: TGCGCCAGCAGCCAACCGGGAGTCTCCTACAATGAGCAGTTCTTC.

V and J are TRBV7-8 and TRBJ2-3; D unresolved. Trimming shortened V by 1 base and J by 0 bases, and 5 bases separated the two germline ends. CDR1 SGHVS and CDR2 FQNEAQ come from the germline V gene. The CDR3 covers 14 residues. Written as DNA, the CDR3 is TGTGCCAGCAGCTTAGTTCCGAGCACAGATACGCAGTATTTT. Protein product: CASSLVPSTDTQYF.

Turning to this clone: Germline and junction disagree at one end, which may indicate a read error. The chain uses TRBV5-1 and TRBJ1-6, with 10 positions matching TRBD1. CDR1 SGHRS and CDR2 YFSETQ come from the germline V gene. This CDR3 region has 15 residues. The CDR3 sequence: CANSSGQGTDSPLHF. CDR3 nucleotide sequence: TGCGCCAACAGCTCGGGACAGGGGACGGATTCACCCCTCCACTTT.

The CDR3 protein is CATSRDRGYEQYF. DNA for the CDR3: TGCGCCACAAGCCGGGACAGGGGCTACGAGCAGTACTTC. The genes are TRBV5-1 and TRBJ2-7; 10 positions agree with TRBD1. There are 13 residues in the CDR3. Germline-derived CDR1 and CDR2 are SGHRS and YFSETQ. Unmatched junction bases numbered 6, after V lost 9 bases and J lost 3 bases. The full variable domain, completed using reference TRBV5-1 and TRBJ2-7, is KAGVTQTPRYLIKTRGQQVTLSCSPISGHRSVSWYQQTPGQGLQFLFEYFSETQRNKGNFPGRFSGRQFSNSRSEMNVSTLELGDSALYLCATSRDRGYEQYFGPGTRLTVT.

The chain links TRBV4-1 to TRBJ1-5; D remains unclear. The germline gives CDR1 MGHRA, CDR2 YSYEKL. V shed 4 bases and J shed 3 bases, with 13 bases lying between them. The CDR3 runs to 15 residues. The CDR3 loop reads CASSPLDGDNQPQHF. In DNA, the CDR3 is TGCGCCAGCAGCCCACTGGACGGTGACAATCAGCCCCAGCATTTT.

The V gene is TRBV6-1, the J gene TRBJ1-2, with a tentative D call TRBD1 (6 bases). Germline V lookup: CDR1 MNHNS, CDR2 SASEGT. The CDR3 runs 12 residues. V was shortened by 5 bases and J by 8 bases, with 12 bases between the two germline ends. CDR3: CASSWDIAGYTF. The CDR3 region has the DNA TGTGCCAGCAGTTGGGACATAGCCGGCTACACCTTC.

The chain uses TRBV11-1 and TRBJ2-3; possibly TRBD2 for D (5 bases). The CDR3 contains 14 residues. The germline V gene has CDR1 SGHAT and CDR2 FQDESV (reference sequence). V was cut by 5 bases and J by 1 base, with 10 bases left in between. CDR3 DNA: TGTGCCAGCAGCCCCTACGGGGGCACAGATACGCAGTATTTT. Protein: CASSPYGGTDTQYF.

The chain has TRBV6-1 and TRBJ2-2; TRBD1 aligns across 10 bases. Germline V gene data show CDR1 as MNHNS and CDR2 as SASEGT. The V segment lost 1 base and the J segment 2 bases; nucleotides outside the gene matches: 10. CDR3 length: 19 amino acids. The CDR3 sequence is CASSEDGTGVLSNTGELFF. In nucleotides, the CDR3 is TGTGCCAGCAGTGAAGACGGGACAGGGGTCCTCTCAAACACCGGGGAGCTGTTTTTT.

The chain joins TRBV6-5 to TRBJ1-1; TRBD1 matches at 9 bases. CDR1 and CDR2 (germline): MNHEY, SVGAGI. This CDR3 contains 13 residues. The V gene end was trimmed by 9 bases and the J gene end by 4 bases; junction bases not matched to a gene: 6. CDR3 sequence: CASTTGGGTEAFF. The CDR3, as DNA: TGTGCCAGTACAACAGGGGGCGGCACTGAAGCTTTCTTT.

The chain links TRBV6-1 to TRBJ1-1; the match to TRBD1 covers 8 bases. V lost 6 bases to trimming and J lost 3 bases; unmatched junction nucleotides: 9. This CDR3 has 15 amino acids. CDR1 is MNHNS, CDR2 SASEGT, per germline. CDR3 sequence reads: CASRDFTGGYTEAFF. As DNA, the CDR3 is TGTGCCAGCAGAGACTTTACAGGGGGGTACACTGAAGCTTTCTTT.